This T cell receptor (beta chain) was found in a study of cytomegalovirus exposure and HLA in healthy donors. Study as a whole: Around 78 million unique TCRs, all from HLA-typed donors, were included in an early release of the data. Of over 300 genotyped donors, more than 75% clustered with self-reported Caucasian donors.

The CDR3 totals 16 residues. Trimming cost V 4 bases and J 9 bases, with 24 bases left between them. Germline V gene lookup returns CDR1 LNHDA and CDR2 SQIVND (reference sequence). Primers for the PCR totalled 60 Vbeta and 13 Jbeta. The table came from immunoSEQ multiplex PCR; TCRdb's copy has only in-frame clones and leaves some out. The table records fewer than 120,000 clones, around 84% of them present only once. The chain employs TRBV19 and TRBJ1-2; D remains ambiguous. Specimen: PBMCs. This TCR was sampled from a woman in her twenties or thirties in good health and CMV-seronegative. DNA of the CDR3: TGTGCCAGTAGTAACGCCCGGCTCAAGTCCCTGGGCCGCTACACCTTC. This gives the protein CASSNARLKSLGRYTF. Looking up the rest from reference TRBV19 and TRBJ1-2 gives the full variable domain: DGGITQSPKYLFRKEGQNVTLSCEQNLNHDAMYWYRQDPGQGLRLIYYSQIVNDFQKGDIAEGYSVSREKKESFPLTVTSAQKNPTAFYLCASSNARLKSLGRYTFGSGTRLTVV.